What follows are 9 T cell receptor beta chains derived from one specimen sequenced in a study of T cells in Graves' hyperthyroidism and ophthalmopathy. Researchers amplified the TCR beta CDR3 regions from RNA transcripts. When the TCR CDR3 underwent first-round RT-PCR, the HTBI primer set was used. TCRdb processed the multiplex PCR reads anew with MiXCR; each CDR3 protein has one entry. The sample lists 650,000 to 700,000 distinct CDR3 sequences, 17% occurring once. The sample consisted of blood. These TCRs come from a man over 45 with Graves' hyperthyroidism.

This clonotype was observed many times. The V call is TRBV28, the J call TRBJ2-2; 7 bases fit TRBD1. The germline CDR1 and CDR2 sequences are MDHEN and SYDVKM. This CDR3 spans 14 amino acids. The V segment lost 8 bases and the J segment 2 bases; nucleotides outside the gene matches: 5. CDR3 DNA: TGTGCCAGCTTTAGACAGGGAAACACCGGGGAGCTGTTTTTT. It codes for CASFRQGNTGELFF.

This clonotype has more than one count but fewer than ten. This may stem from a read error, because a much larger clone lies one nucleotide away. The V and J genes are TRBV7-9 and TRBJ1-1; TRBD1 agrees at 8 bases. V was pared by 3 bases and J by 12 bases, with 9 bases of the junction left unmatched. This CDR3 is built from 13 residues. The germline V gene has CDR1 SEHNR and CDR2 FQNEAQ (reference sequence). The CDR3 protein is CASSFGETGGTFF. In DNA, the CDR3 is TGTGCCAGCAGCTTTGGCGAAACAGGGGGTACTTTCTTT.

V is TRBV7-9 and J is TRBJ2-3; D ambiguous. In germline, CDR1 is SEHNR, CDR2 FQNEAQ (reference sequence). The CDR3 sequence is 13 residues long. Trimming removed 7 bases from V and 0 bases from J, with 8 bases in between. The CDR3, as DNA: TGTGCCAGCATCAAGGCTAGCACAGATACGCAGTATTTT. Translated, it gives CASIKASTDTQYF.

Many counts were recorded for this clonotype. The V and J genes are TRBV7-9 and TRBJ2-1; 8 nucleotides line up with TRBD2. The junction had 5 bases not matched to a gene; V was cut back by 4 bases and J by 3 bases. Germline CDR1 reads SEHNR; CDR2 reads FQNEAQ (reference sequence). CDR3 size: 15 residues. The CDR3 bases are TGTGCCAGCAGCTCGCTGGGACTAGGCTACAATGAGCAGTTCTTC. Protein sequence: CASSSLGLGYNEQFF.

This clonotype has more than one count but fewer than ten. This chain connects TRBV6-1 to TRBJ1-5; 7 positions match TRBD1. J gave up 1 base and V 6 bases, and 9 bases lay outside the gene matches. The CDR3 is made up of 16 amino acids. From germline, CDR1 is MNHNS and CDR2 SASEGT. In DNA, the CDR3 is TGTGCCAGCAGGAGACAGGGTCTCGGGAGCAATCAGCCCCAGCATTTT. Encoded protein: CASRRQGLGSNQPQHF.

This chain uses TRBV20-1 with TRBJ2-4; tentatively, D is TRBD2 (5 bases). V was trimmed by 0 bases and J by 0 bases, leaving 12 bases between them. Germline V gene data show CDR1 as DFQATT and CDR2 as SNEGSKA (reference sequence). The CDR3 loop spans 16 amino acids. The CDR3 region has the DNA TGCAGTGCTAGAGACCAGACTGGACTAGCCAAAAACATTCAGTACTTC. Amino acid sequence: CSARDQTGLAKNIQYF.

This clonotype was found many times. This chain uses TRBV2 with TRBJ2-1; the D gene is possibly TRBD2 (6 bases). The CDR3 has 14 residues. Deletions cut 6 bases from V and 7 bases from J, with 16 bases between. Germline V CDR1 and CDR2: SNHLY, FYNNEI. CDR3 in DNA: TGTGCCAGCAGGGTGGGGACTTCCATAAATGAGCAGTTCTTC. Residues: CASRVGTSINEQFF.

Ten or more counts support this clonotype. This chain connects TRBV11-2 to TRBJ2-1; D is unresolved. The CDR3 is made up of 14 amino acids. Deletions cut 3 bases from V and 0 bases from J, with 6 bases between. CDR1 is SGHAT, CDR2 FQNNGV, per germline. CDR3 nucleotides: TGTGCCAGCAGCTTGGCGGCCTCCTACAATGAGCAGTTCTTC. It specifies CASSLAASYNEQFF. The full variable domain, rest sourced from reference TRBV11-2 and TRBJ2-1, is EAGVAQSPRYKIIEKRQSVAFWCNPISGHATLYWYQQILGQGPKLLIQFQNNGVVDDSQLPKDRFSAERLKGVDSTLKIQPAKLEDSAVYLCASSLAASYNEQFFGPGTRLTVL.

This chain uses TRBV7-9 with TRBJ2-1; D is unresolved. V was clipped by 1 base and J by 15 bases, with 10 bases between them. Per the germline V gene, CDR1 is SEHNR and CDR2 is FQNEAQ (reference sequence). The CDR3 contains 11 residues. This chain's CDR3 is CASSLGSPAFF. CDR3 DNA: TGTGCCAGCAGCTTAGGTTCCCCTGCGTTCTTC.